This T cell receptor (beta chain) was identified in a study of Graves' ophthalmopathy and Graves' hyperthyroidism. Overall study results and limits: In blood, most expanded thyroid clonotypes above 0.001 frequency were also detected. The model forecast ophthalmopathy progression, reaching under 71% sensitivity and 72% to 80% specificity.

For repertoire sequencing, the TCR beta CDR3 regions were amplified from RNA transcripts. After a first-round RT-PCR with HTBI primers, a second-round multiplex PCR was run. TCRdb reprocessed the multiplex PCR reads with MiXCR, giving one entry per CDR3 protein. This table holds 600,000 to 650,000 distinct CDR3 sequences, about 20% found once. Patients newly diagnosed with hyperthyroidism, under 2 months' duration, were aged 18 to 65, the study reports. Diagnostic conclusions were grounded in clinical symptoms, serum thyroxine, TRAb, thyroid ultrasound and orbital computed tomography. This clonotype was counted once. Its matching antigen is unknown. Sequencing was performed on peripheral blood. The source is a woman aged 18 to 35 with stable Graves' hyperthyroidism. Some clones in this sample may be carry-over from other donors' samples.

The DNA of the CDR3 is TGCAGTGGCGAGACAGGGTCCTACGAGCAGTACTTC. This codes for CSGETGSYEQYF. This sequence joins TRBV20-1 and TRBJ2-7; 7 bases are a match to TRBD1. CDR3 size: 12 residues. Trimming at V came to 7 bases and at J to 1 base, leaving 4 bases not matched to a gene. Germline lookup yields CDR1 DFQATT and CDR2 SNEGSKA (reference sequence).